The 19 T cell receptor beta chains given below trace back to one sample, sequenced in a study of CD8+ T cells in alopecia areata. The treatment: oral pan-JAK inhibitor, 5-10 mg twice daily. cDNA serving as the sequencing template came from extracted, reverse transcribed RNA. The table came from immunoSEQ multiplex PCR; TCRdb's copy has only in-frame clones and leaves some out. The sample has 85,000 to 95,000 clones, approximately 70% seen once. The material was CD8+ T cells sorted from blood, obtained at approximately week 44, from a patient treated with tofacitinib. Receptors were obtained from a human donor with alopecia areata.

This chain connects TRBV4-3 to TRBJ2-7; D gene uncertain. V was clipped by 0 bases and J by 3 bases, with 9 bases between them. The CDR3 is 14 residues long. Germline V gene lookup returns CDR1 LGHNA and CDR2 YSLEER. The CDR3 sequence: CASSQDLDGYEQYF. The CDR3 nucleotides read TGCGCCAGCAGCCAAGACCTGGATGGCTACGAGCAGTACTTC.

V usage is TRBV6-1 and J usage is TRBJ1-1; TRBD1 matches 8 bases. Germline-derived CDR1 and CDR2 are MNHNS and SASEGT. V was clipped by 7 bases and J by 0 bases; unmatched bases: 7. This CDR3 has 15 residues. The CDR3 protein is CASTRGQGLNTEAFF. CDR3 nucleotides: TGTGCCAGCACCAGAGGACAGGGACTGAACACTGAAGCTTTCTTT.

The CDR3 DNA follows: TGCAGCGTTGAAGATCGGGGTGAAGCTTTCTTT. Protein product: CSVEDRGEAFF. V usage is TRBV29-1 and J usage is TRBJ1-1, with D uncertain. Trimming shortened V by 0 bases and J by 7 bases, and 6 bases separated the two germline ends. This CDR3 contains 11 residues. Germline loops: CDR1 SQVTM, CDR2 ANQGSEA. Full variable domain (missing parts from reference TRBV29-1 and TRBJ1-1): SAVISQKPSRDICQRGTSLTIQCQVDSQVTMMFWYRQQPGQSLTLIATANQGSEATYESGFVIDKFPISRPNLTFSTLTVSNMSPEDSSIYLCSVEDRGEAFFGQGTRLTVV.

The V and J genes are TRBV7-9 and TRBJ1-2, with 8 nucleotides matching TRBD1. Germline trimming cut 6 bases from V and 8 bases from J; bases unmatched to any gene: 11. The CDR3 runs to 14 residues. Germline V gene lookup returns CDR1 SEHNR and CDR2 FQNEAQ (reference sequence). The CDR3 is CASRGTGGIRGYTF. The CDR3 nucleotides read TGTGCCAGCAGGGGGACAGGAGGGATTCGCGGCTACACCTTC. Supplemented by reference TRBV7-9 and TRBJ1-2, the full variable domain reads DTGVSQNPRHKITKRGQNVTFRCDPISEHNRLYWYRQTLGQGPEFLTYFQNEAQLEKSRLLSDRFSAERPKGSFSTLEIQRTEQGDSAMYLCASRGTGGIRGYTFGSGTRLTVV.

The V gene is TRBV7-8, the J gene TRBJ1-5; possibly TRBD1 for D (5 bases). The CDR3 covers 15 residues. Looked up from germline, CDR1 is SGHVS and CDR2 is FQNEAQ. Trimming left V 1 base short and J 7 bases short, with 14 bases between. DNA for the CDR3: TGTGCCAGCAGCTTAGAGGTGGGGGGATTCCAGCCCCAGCATTTT. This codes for CASSLEVGGFQPQHF.

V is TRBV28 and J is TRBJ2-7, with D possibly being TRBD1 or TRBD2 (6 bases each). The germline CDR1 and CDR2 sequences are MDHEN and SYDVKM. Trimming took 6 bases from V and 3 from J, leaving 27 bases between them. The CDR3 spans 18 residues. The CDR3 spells CASSTSLFSSRGLYEQYF. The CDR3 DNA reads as TGTGCCAGCAGCACCTCCCTTTTTTCGAGCAGGGGACTCTACGAGCAGTACTTC.

In DNA, the CDR3 is TGCAGCGTTGAGTACCCGACAGGGCGCTACGAGCAGTACTTC. It yields the protein CSVEYPTGRYEQYF. The V call is TRBV29-1, the J call TRBJ2-7; 7 nucleotides line up with TRBD1. The germline V gene has CDR1 SQVTM and CDR2 ANQGSEA. The junction had 8 bases not matched to a gene; V was cut back by 3 bases and J by 3 bases. This CDR3 comprises 14 residues.

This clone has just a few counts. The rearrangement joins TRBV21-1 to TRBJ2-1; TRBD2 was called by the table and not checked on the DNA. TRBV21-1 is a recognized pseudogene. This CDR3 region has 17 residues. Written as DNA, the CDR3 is TGTGCCAGCAGTCAAATCTCGGCGGTTATTACGTACAATGAGCAGTTCTTC. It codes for CASSQISAVITYNEQFF.

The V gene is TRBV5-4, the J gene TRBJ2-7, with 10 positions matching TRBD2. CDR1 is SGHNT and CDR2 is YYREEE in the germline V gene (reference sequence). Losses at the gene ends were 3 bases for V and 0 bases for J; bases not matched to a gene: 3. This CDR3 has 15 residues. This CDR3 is CASSSPSGGSYEQYF. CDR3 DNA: TGTGCCAGCAGCTCCCCTAGCGGGGGCTCCTACGAGCAGTACTTC.

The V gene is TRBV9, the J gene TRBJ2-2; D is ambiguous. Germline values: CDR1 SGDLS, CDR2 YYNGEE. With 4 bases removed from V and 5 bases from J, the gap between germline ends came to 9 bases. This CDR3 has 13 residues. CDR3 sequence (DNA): TGTGCCAGCAGCCCCTACAGAACCGGGGAGCTGTTTTTT. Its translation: CASSPYRTGELFF.

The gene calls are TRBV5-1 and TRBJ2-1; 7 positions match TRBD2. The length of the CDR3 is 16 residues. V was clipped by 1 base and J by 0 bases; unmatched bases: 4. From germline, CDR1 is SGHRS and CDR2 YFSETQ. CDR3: CASSLYSGGSYNEQFF. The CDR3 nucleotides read TGCGCCAGCAGCTTGTATTCGGGGGGCTCCTACAATGAGCAGTTCTTC.

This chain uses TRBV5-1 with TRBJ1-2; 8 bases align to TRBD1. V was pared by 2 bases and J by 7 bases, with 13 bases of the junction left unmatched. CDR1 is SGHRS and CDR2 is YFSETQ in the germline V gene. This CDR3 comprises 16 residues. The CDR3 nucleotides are TGCGCCAGCAGCTTTAATTCCGGGACAGGAGGGGTTGGCTACACCTTC. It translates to CASSFNSGTGGVGYTF.

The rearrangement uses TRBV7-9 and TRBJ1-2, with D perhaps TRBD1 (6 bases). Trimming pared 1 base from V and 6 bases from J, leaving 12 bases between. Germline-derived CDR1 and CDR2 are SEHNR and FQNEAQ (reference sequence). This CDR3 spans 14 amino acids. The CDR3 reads CASSLVATGDGYTF. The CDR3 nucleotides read TGTGCCAGCAGCTTAGTCGCGACAGGAGATGGCTACACCTTC.

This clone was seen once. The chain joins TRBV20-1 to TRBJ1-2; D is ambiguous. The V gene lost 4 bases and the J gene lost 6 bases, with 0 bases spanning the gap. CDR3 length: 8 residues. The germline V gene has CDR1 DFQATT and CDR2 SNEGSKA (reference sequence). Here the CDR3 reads CSANGYTF. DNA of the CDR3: TGCAGTGCTAATGGCTACACCTTC.

The CDR3 loop reads CASSQSGGASYEQYF. CDR3 nucleotide sequence: TGTGCCAGCAGTCAGAGCGGGGGGGCCTCCTACGAGCAGTACTTC. The genes are TRBV27 and TRBJ2-7; TRBD2 agrees at 10 bases. V was clipped by 5 bases and J by 0 bases; unmatched bases: 4. The CDR3 sequence is 15 residues long. CDR1 MNHEY and CDR2 SMNVEV come from the germline V gene (reference sequence).

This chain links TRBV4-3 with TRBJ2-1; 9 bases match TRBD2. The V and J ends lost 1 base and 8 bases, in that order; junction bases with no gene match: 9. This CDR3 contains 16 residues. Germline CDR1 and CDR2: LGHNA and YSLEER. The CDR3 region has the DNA TGCGCCAGCAGCCAAGGGGTCAGCGGGGGGAGGTATGAGCAGTTCTTC. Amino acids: CASSQGVSGGRYEQFF.

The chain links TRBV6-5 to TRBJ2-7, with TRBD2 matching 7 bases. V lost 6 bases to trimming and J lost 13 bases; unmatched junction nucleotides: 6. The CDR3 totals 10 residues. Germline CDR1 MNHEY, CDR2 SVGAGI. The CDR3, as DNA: TGTGCCAGCAGGACTAGCTTTCCATACTTC. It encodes CASRTSFPYF.

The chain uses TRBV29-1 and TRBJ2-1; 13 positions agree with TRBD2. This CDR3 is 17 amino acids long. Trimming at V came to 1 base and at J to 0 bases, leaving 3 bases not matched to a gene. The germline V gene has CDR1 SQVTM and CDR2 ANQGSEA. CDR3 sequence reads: CSVEGLAGGHSYNEQFF. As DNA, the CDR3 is TGCAGCGTTGAAGGACTAGCGGGGGGACACTCCTACAATGAGCAGTTCTTC.

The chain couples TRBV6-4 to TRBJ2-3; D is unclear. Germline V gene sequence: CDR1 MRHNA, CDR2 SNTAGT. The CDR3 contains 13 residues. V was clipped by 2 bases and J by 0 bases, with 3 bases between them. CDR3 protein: CASSDRSTDTQYF. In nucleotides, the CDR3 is TGTGCCAGCAGTGACCGTAGCACAGATACGCAGTATTTT.